A single sample gave rise to the 32 T cell receptor beta chains below, sequenced in a study of regulatory T cells in long-lasting Graves disease. For TCR beta, libraries came from iRepertoire HTBI primers and Arm-PCR of CDR3 regions. TCRdb fed the multiplex PCR reads into MiXCR, producing one record per CDR3 protein. The repertoire has about 470,000 distinct CDR3 sequences, less than 25% of them found once; the top ten carry about 8.3%. Time point noted: persistent/refractory GD, antithyroid drugs over 5 years with positive TRAb. The authors made the TCR library using RNA they extracted from PBMCs. Sample: peripheral blood mononuclear cells (PBMCs), taken when the disease was refractory, from a patient treated with antithyroid drugs. The source of these receptors is a female donor with Graves disease.

This clonotype showed up just a few times. The chain employs TRBV7-9 and TRBJ2-5; 11 bases match TRBD2. Germline V lookup: CDR1 SEHNR, CDR2 FQNEAQ (reference sequence). The CDR3 totals 16 residues. The V gene end was trimmed by 5 bases and the J gene end by 2 bases; junction bases not matched to a gene: 7. CDR3 nucleotides: TGTGCCAGCAGCGTCTGGGGACTAGCGGTTCAAGAGACCCAGTACTTC. Amino acid sequence: CASSVWGLAVQETQYF.

The chain recombines TRBV5-1 with TRBJ1-4; 7 bases line up with TRBD1. CDR3 length: 19 amino acids. V trimming: 0 bases; J trimming: 0 bases; junction bases outside the gene matches: 11. Germline CDR1 reads SGHRS; CDR2 reads YFSETQ. The CDR3 loop reads CASSLGLRGRNPTNEKLFF. As DNA, the CDR3 is TGCGCCAGCAGCTTGGGACTAAGGGGGCGTAACCCAACTAATGAAAAACTGTTTTTT.

The genes are TRBV6-5 and TRBJ2-3; TRBD2 aligns across 8 bases. This CDR3 contains 14 residues. Trimming took 2 bases from V and 8 from J; bases not matched to a gene: 6. In germline, CDR1 is MNHEY, CDR2 SVGAGI. CDR3 in amino acids: CASSYGGGSGTQYF. CDR3 bases: TGTGCCAGCAGTTACGGCGGGGGGAGTGGTACGCAGTATTTT.

This clonotype came up many times. V and J are TRBV7-2 and TRBJ2-7, with D possibly matching TRBD1 (5 bases). The CDR3 covers 12 residues. The germline gives CDR1 SGHTA, CDR2 FQGNSA. V lost 5 bases and J 4 bases, leaving 9 bases between the germline ends. Here the CDR3 DNA reads TGTGCCAGCAGCGTTGACAGATACGAGCAGTACTTC. Translated: CASSVDRYEQYF. The full variable domain, rest sourced from reference TRBV7-2 and TRBJ2-7, is GAGVSQSPSNKVTEKGKDVELRCDPISGHTALYWYRQSLGQGLEFLIYFQGNSAPDKSGLPSDRFSAERTGGSVSTLTIQRTQQEDSAVYLCASSVDRYEQYFGPGTRLTVT.

About this clonotype: It may be a read error: a sequence one base away is much more abundant. The CDR3 sequence: CAWSARSQETQHF. The CDR3, as DNA: TGTGCCTGGAGTGCAAGGTCACAAGAGACCCAGCACTTC. The chain employs TRBV30 and TRBJ2-5; D not resolved. CDR1 is GTSNPN and CDR2 is SVGIG in the germline V gene (reference sequence). CDR3 length: 13 residues.

V is TRBV10-3 and J is TRBJ2-7; 7 bases match TRBD1. Unmatched junction bases numbered 9, after V lost 8 bases and J lost 2 bases. This CDR3 has 14 amino acids. The germline V gene has CDR1 ENHRY and CDR2 SYGVKD. Here the CDR3 reads CAISRGDSAYEQYF. CDR3 in DNA: TGTGCCATCTCCCGAGGGGACAGTGCCTACGAGCAGTACTTC.

In the case of this clonotype: One base away lies a much larger clone, so this may be a sequencing read error. The J gene is TRBJ2-5, the V gene TRBV7-9, with D perhaps given as TRBD1 or TRBD2 (5 bases each). Between the trimmed V and J ends, which lost 8 bases and 7 bases, there was a span of 20 bases. The CDR3 runs to 14 residues. Per germline, CDR1 SEHNR and CDR2 FQNEAQ (reference sequence). For the CDR3, the DNA is TGTGCCAGCGGCCTCTCGGGACGTTCCCGGACCCAGTACTTC. Translation gives CASGLSGRSRTQYF.

This chain connects TRBV19 to TRBJ2-6; TRBD2 is a possible D gene (6 bases). Trimming removed 2 bases from V and 0 bases from J, with 14 bases in between. The CDR3 is made up of 18 amino acids. Germline loops: CDR1 LNHDA, CDR2 SQIVND (reference sequence). This CDR3 is CASSIFGGVTSGANVLTF. In DNA, the CDR3 is TGTGCCAGTAGTATATTTGGAGGGGTGACCTCTGGGGCCAACGTCCTGACTTTC.

This clonotype was found a few times. V usage is TRBV9 and J usage is TRBJ2-2; no clear D. CDR1 SGDLS and CDR2 YYNGEE come from the germline V gene. Trimming left V 1 base short and J 3 bases short, with 10 bases between. This CDR3 comprises 15 residues. The CDR3 is CASSVSPAYTGELFF. CDR3 sequence (DNA): TGTGCCAGCAGCGTAAGTCCAGCGTACACCGGGGAGCTGTTTTTT.

This chain uses TRBV29-1 with TRBJ2-7; D is perhaps TRBD2 (5 bases). The CDR3 loop spans 12 amino acids. Germline-derived CDR1 and CDR2 are SQVTM and ANQGSEA. Trimming pared 6 bases from V and 1 base from J, leaving 10 bases between. The CDR3 DNA reads TGCAGCGTGGTACTAGGTTCCTACGAGCAGTACTTC. It translates to CSVVLGSYEQYF.

This clonotype has a handful of counts. The chain combines TRBV29-1 with TRBJ1-1; TRBD1 matches 11 bases. Trimming cost V 5 bases and J 4 bases; bases outside gene matches: 3. The CDR3 consists of 13 residues. Germline V lookup: CDR1 SQVTM, CDR2 ANQGSEA. The CDR3 sequence: CSVWTGGLTEAFF. The CDR3 nucleotides are TGCAGCGTTTGGACAGGGGGCCTCACTGAAGCTTTCTTT.

This clonotype was detected ten times or more. The V and J genes are TRBV11-2 and TRBJ1-5, with no clear D. The germline V and J ends were trimmed by 3 bases and 3 bases, with 6 bases remaining between them. This CDR3 region has 13 residues. The germline V gene encodes CDR1 SGHAT and CDR2 FQNNGV. The chain's CDR3 is CASSFSVNQPQHF. As DNA, the CDR3 is TGTGCCAGCAGCTTTTCAGTCAATCAGCCCCAGCATTTT.

This clonotype was picked up many times. This chain connects TRBV18 to TRBJ2-7, with a possible D match to TRBD1 (5 bases). CDR3 size: 12 residues. The V and J ends lost 8 bases and 4 bases respectively, with 12 bases between them. Germline CDR1 is KGHSH and CDR2 is LQKENI. CDR3 sequence (DNA): TGTGCCAGCAGCCCGACAGAATACGAGCAGTACTTC. Translation gives CASSPTEYEQYF.

This clonotype was counted only a few times. The chain is built from TRBV7-3 and TRBJ2-7, with 7 bases lining up with TRBD2. J lost 5 bases, V lost 3 bases, and 10 bases had no gene match. CDR1 and CDR2 (germline): SGHTA, FQGTGA. The CDR3 has 15 residues. The CDR3 DNA follows: TGTGCCAGCAGCTTCCTGGCGGGAGAATCTGACGAGCAGTACTTC. It specifies CASSFLAGESDEQYF.

This clonotype came up many times. The gene calls are TRBV6-5 and TRBJ2-7; D might be TRBD2 (5 bases). The V end was cut by 0 bases, the J end by 2 bases, with 11 bases between. CDR1 and CDR2 from the germline V gene are MNHEY and SVGAGI. The CDR3 has 15 amino acids. The chain's CDR3 is CASSYSLGRTYEQYF. The DNA of the CDR3 is TGTGCCAGCAGTTACTCTTTGGGGAGAACCTACGAGCAGTACTTC.

This clonotype was recorded at least ten times. The chain has TRBV27 and TRBJ1-1; a weak D match, TRBD1 (5 bases). Trimming removed 3 bases at V and 0 bases at J, with 8 bases between. Germline values: CDR1 MNHEY, CDR2 SMNVEV (reference sequence). The CDR3 has 14 residues. CDR3 nucleotides: TGTGCCAGCAGTTTGACAGTCTTGAACACTGAAGCTTTCTTT. Amino acids: CASSLTVLNTEAFF.

This clonotype was seen at least ten times. The chain recombines TRBV18 with TRBJ1-4, with D unclear. Germline assignment: CDR1 KGHSH and CDR2 LQKENI. The CDR3 is 14 residues long. With 0 bases removed from V and 11 bases from J, the gap between germline ends came to 13 bases. In DNA form, the CDR3 reads TGTGCCAGCTCACCACCCGGAATATATCGGAAACTGTTTTTT. Amino acid sequence: CASSPPGIYRKLFF.

This clonotype was recorded many times. This chain joins TRBV19 and TRBJ1-2; 7 bases map to TRBD1. After removal of 5 bases from V and 7 bases from J, the junction contained 7 bases not matched to a gene. Looked up from germline, CDR1 is LNHDA and CDR2 is SQIVND (reference sequence). The CDR3 covers 13 residues. The CDR3 nucleotides are TGTGCCAGTAGTCCCGACAGGGTTAGTGGCTACACCTTC. Translating gives CASSPDRVSGYTF.

The sample holds many counts of this clonotype. The CDR3 loop reads CASGTDRAIYEKLFF. DNA of the CDR3: TGTGCCAGCGGGACTGACCGGGCTATATACGAAAAACTGTTTTTT. The chain couples TRBV28 to TRBJ1-4, with D perhaps TRBD1 (5 bases). This CDR3 comprises 15 residues. Germline loops: CDR1 MDHEN, CDR2 SYDVKM. Trimming removed 8 bases from V and 8 bases from J, with 21 bases in between.

This clonotype was counted between two and nine times. The rearrangement uses TRBV7-6 and TRBJ2-7; TRBD1 or TRBD2 may be the D gene (5 bases each). V lost 5 bases and J 0 bases, leaving 14 bases between the germline ends. The germline gives CDR1 SGHVS, CDR2 FNYEAQ. The CDR3 has 15 amino acids. The CDR3 nucleotides are TGTGCCAGCAGCAGCCCCGGGACGAGCTCCTACGAGCAGTACTTC. It translates to CASSSPGTSSYEQYF.

CDR3 protein: CASSLEQGTDPTKLFF. CDR3 DNA: TGTGCCAGCAGCTTAGAGCAAGGGACAGACCCAACAAAACTGTTTTTT. The chain employs TRBV7-9 and TRBJ1-4, with TRBD1 identical over 7 bases. V dropped 1 base and J dropped 10; count of bases not matched to a gene: 12. Germline CDR1 reads SEHNR; CDR2 reads FQNEAQ (reference sequence). The CDR3 consists of 16 residues.

Remarks on this clonotype: This may come from a read error, since a much larger clone is one base off. This rearrangement joins TRBV28 to TRBJ2-2; 7 positions match TRBD1. With 4 bases clipped from V and 5 bases from J, the junction kept 7 bases outside the gene matches. This CDR3 is built from 15 residues. CDR1 is MDHEN and CDR2 is SYDVKM in the germline V gene. This CDR3 is CASSWVGGYTGELFF. The CDR3 bases are TGTGCCAGCAGTTGGGTAGGGGGCTATACCGGGGAGCTGTTTTTT.

Regarding this clonotype: Relative to the germline gene, one junction end is altered; a read error may explain this. In DNA form, the CDR3 reads TGTGCCAGCAGCCAAAGCGTGAGCGGGCTGCACTTC. Amino acids: CASSQSVSGLHF. The J gene is TRBJ2-7, the V gene TRBV3-1, with D possibly matching TRBD2 (6 bases). CDR3 length equals 12 residues. Germline CDR1 is LGHDT and CDR2 is YNNKEL (reference sequence).

The chain couples TRBV20-1 to TRBJ2-2; 11 nucleotides line up with TRBD2. After removal of 6 bases from V and 4 bases from J, the junction contained 4 bases not matched to a gene. Germline CDR1 and CDR2: DFQATT and SNEGSKA (reference sequence). CDR3 length: 14 residues. The CDR3 DNA reads as TGCAGTGCCCTGGGGACTAGCGGCACCGGGGAGCTGTTTTTT. Translating gives CSALGTSGTGELFF.

Many counts were recorded for this clonotype. The chain combines TRBV6-1 with TRBJ2-5; D unresolved. The CDR3 has 10 amino acids. Deletions cut 8 bases from V and 7 bases from J, with 8 bases between. Germline V lookup: CDR1 MNHNS, CDR2 SASEGT. The CDR3 coding sequence is TGTGCCAGCCTTGGCATGACCCAGTACTTC. Amino acid sequence: CASLGMTQYF.

This clonotype was counted at least ten times. This chain joins TRBV11-2 and TRBJ1-1; perhaps TRBD1 as D (5 bases). V was shortened by 4 bases and J by 2 bases, with 11 bases between the two germline ends. Germline CDR1 SGHAT, CDR2 FQNNGV. There are 14 residues in the CDR3. The CDR3 loop reads CASSWGGSNTEAFF. In DNA form, the CDR3 reads TGTGCCAGCAGCTGGGGGGGATCCAACACTGAAGCTTTCTTT.

This clonotype was recorded at least ten times. The CDR3 loop is CASTRFGTGDTGELFF. As DNA, the CDR3 is TGTGCCAGCACCCGATTTGGGACAGGGGACACCGGGGAGCTGTTTTTT. The genes are TRBV27 and TRBJ2-2; TRBD1 aligns across 10 bases. Germline CDR1 is MNHEY and CDR2 is SMNVEV (reference sequence). V was pared by 7 bases and J by 3 bases, with 8 bases of the junction left unmatched. The CDR3 loop spans 16 amino acids.

DNA of the CDR3: TGCAGTGCCGCGGGGGGTGGGGTCGCCGCAGATACGCAGTATTTT. This codes for CSAAGGGVAADTQYF. The chain recombines TRBV20-1 with TRBJ2-3; 8 bases are a match to TRBD2. The germline V gene encodes CDR1 DFQATT and CDR2 SNEGSKA (reference sequence). The trim removed 6 bases at V and 4 bases at J, leaving 12 bases unmatched. This CDR3 spans 15 amino acids.

This clonotype was counted only a few times. The chain carries TRBV9 and TRBJ2-7; D is uncertain. The germline gives CDR1 SGDLS, CDR2 YYNGEE. Trimming removed 4 bases at V and 6 bases at J, with 17 bases between. The CDR3 sequence is 14 residues long. This chain's CDR3 is CASSPNPDQPEQYF. The CDR3 DNA reads as TGTGCCAGCAGCCCGAATCCCGACCAACCCGAGCAGTACTTC.

Only a few counts were recorded for this clonotype. The chain couples TRBV5-1 to TRBJ1-5; the D gene is possibly TRBD1 (5 bases). Deletions cut 1 base from V and 4 bases from J, with 15 bases between. The CDR3 length is 16 residues. Germline lookup yields CDR1 SGHRS and CDR2 YFSETQ. CDR3 loop: CASSLRPGDGNQPQHF. The CDR3 bases are TGCGCCAGCAGCTTGCGTCCGGGGGACGGGAATCAGCCCCAGCATTTT. The entire variable domain, with the rest obtained from reference TRBV5-1 and TRBJ1-5, is as follows: KAGVTQTPRYLIKTRGQQVTLSCSPISGHRSVSWYQQTPGQGLQFLFEYFSETQRNKGNFPGRFSGRQFSNSRSEMNVSTLELGDSALYLCASSLRPGDGNQPQHFGDGTRLSIL.

The chain couples TRBV5-1 to TRBJ1-1; a weak D match, TRBD1 (6 bases). Germline CDR1 reads SGHRS; CDR2 reads YFSETQ. This CDR3 comprises 11 residues. V gave up 0 bases and J gave up 11 bases, with 8 bases separating them. The CDR3, as DNA: TGCGCCAGCAGCTTGGGGGACACGGCTTTCTTT. Translation: CASSLGDTAFF. The complete variable domain, with remaining parts taken from reference TRBV5-1 and TRBJ1-1, reads KAGVTQTPRYLIKTRGQQVTLSCSPISGHRSVSWYQQTPGQGLQFLFEYFSETQRNKGNFPGRFSGRQFSNSRSEMNVSTLELGDSALYLCASSLGDTAFFGQGTRLTVV.

This clonotype was counted ten times or more. The chain links TRBV28 to TRBJ2-7, with TRBD2 identical over 7 bases. CDR1 and CDR2 from the germline V gene are MDHEN and SYDVKM. The V segment lost 5 bases and the J segment 2 bases; nucleotides outside the gene matches: 6. The CDR3 length is 14 residues. The chain's CDR3 is CASSVWGGTYEQYF. The CDR3, as DNA: TGTGCCAGCAGTGTGTGGGGAGGGACCTACGAGCAGTACTTC. The variable domain in full, with the rest retrieved from reference TRBV28 and TRBJ2-7, is DVKVTQSSRYLVKRTGEKVFLECVQDMDHENMFWYRQDPGLGLRLIYFSYDVKMKEKGDIPEGYSVSREKKERFSLILESASTNQTSMYLCASSVWGGTYEQYFGPGTRLTVT.